This paragraph covers one TCR beta chain sequence. Its antigen is undetermined. This entry belongs to a study of chemoradiotherapy in HPV16-positive cancers. The overall study: Functional T-cell assays on two HPV16-positive patients' cells defined candidate HPV-specific clones and common TCR motifs. Study-wide results and caveats: The functional HPV-specific definition rests on just a couple of HPV16-positive patients. Better recurrence-free survival went with HPV-responsive T-cell expansion in HPV16-positive patients.

Sequenced by immunoSEQ multiplex PCR; TCRdb stores in-frame clones only, minus some. The repertoire includes more than 35,000 clones, around 80% of them detected once, and about 4.9% sits in the top ten. Repertoires were sampled repeatedly during chemoradiotherapy. Germline V gene data show CDR1 as SGHTA and CDR2 as FQGNSA. Trimming took off 1 base at V and 2 bases at J, with 12 bases between the two ends. The CDR3 is 16 residues long. The starting material was blood, obtained from a patient who underwent chemoradiotherapy. The rearrangement joins TRBV7-2 to TRBJ1-5; D remains ambiguous. This clonotype was obtained from a human donor with HPV-associated anogenital cancer. The CDR3 nucleotides read TGTGCCAGCAGCTTAGTGGGGAGTGGGGGCAATCAGCCCCAGCATTTT. Protein: CASSLVGSGGNQPQHF.